The 6 T cell receptor beta chains listed next were all sequenced from one sample in a study of shared clonotypes between healthy human individuals. Measured with immunoSEQ multiplex PCR; TCRdb has only the in-frame clones, and not every one. Of about 2.4 million clones detected, 90% to 95% appear once; the ten largest clones hold 0.36%. The sample comprised naive CD4+ T cells from PBMCs. The subset: CD45RA+ positively selected. These receptors came from a man between 18 and 29 years old in good health. Some clones in this sample may be carry-over from other donors' samples.

V gene TRBV28 combines with J gene TRBJ1-2; TRBD1 is a possible D gene (6 bases). CDR1 MDHEN and CDR2 SYDVKM come from the germline V gene. This CDR3 spans 19 amino acids. The germline V and J ends were trimmed by 1 base and 0 bases, with 21 bases remaining between them. The CDR3 nucleotides are TGTGCCAGCAGTTTATATCTTGGAGTTGACAGGACGGCTAACTATGGCTACACCTTC. Protein sequence: CASSLYLGVDRTANYGYTF.

This chain links TRBV9 with TRBJ2-5; 8 bases map to TRBD1. V shed 3 bases and J 2 bases; nucleotides not matched to a gene: 6. The germline gives CDR1 SGDLS, CDR2 YYNGEE. CDR3 length: 15 residues. The chain's CDR3 is CASSAAGQGQETQYF. The CDR3 nucleotides are TGTGCCAGCAGCGCCGCCGGACAGGGACAAGAGACCCAGTACTTC.

The chain has TRBV30 and TRBJ1-2; unclear D gene. Germline loops: CDR1 GTSNPN, CDR2 SVGIG (reference sequence). The CDR3 is made up of 12 amino acids. Trimming removed 5 bases at V and 1 base at J, with 8 bases between. CDR3 sequence reads: CAWSRSNYGYTF. The CDR3 coding sequence is TGTGCCTGGTCCCGCAGTAACTATGGCTACACCTTC.

This chain uses TRBV7-6 with TRBJ2-7; D not resolved. The germline V gene encodes CDR1 SGHVS and CDR2 FNYEAQ. Trimming removed 5 bases from V and 6 bases from J, with 8 bases in between. This CDR3 contains 11 residues. DNA of the CDR3: TGTGCCAGCAGCCCAGTATCCGAGCAGTACTTC. This codes for CASSPVSEQYF.

The chain joins TRBV7-3 to TRBJ2-1, with 7 bases lining up with TRBD2. CDR1 and CDR2 (germline): SGHTA, FQGTGA. The V and J ends lost 0 bases and 5 bases, in that order; junction bases with no gene match: 4. The CDR3 contains 15 residues. The CDR3 sequence: CASSLTSSGNNEQFF. CDR3 coding DNA: TGTGCCAGCAGCTTAACCTCTAGCGGCAACAATGAGCAGTTCTTC.

The rearrangement joins TRBV13 to TRBJ1-4, with a possible D match to TRBD1 (6 bases). Germline loops: CDR1 PRHDT, CDR2 FYEKMQ (reference sequence). This CDR3 contains 16 residues. V lost 2 bases to trimming and J lost 0 bases, with 10 bases between them. CDR3 residues: CASSLQGKATNEKLFF. The CDR3 coding sequence is TGTGCCAGCAGCTTACAGGGGAAGGCAACTAATGAAAAACTGTTTTTT.